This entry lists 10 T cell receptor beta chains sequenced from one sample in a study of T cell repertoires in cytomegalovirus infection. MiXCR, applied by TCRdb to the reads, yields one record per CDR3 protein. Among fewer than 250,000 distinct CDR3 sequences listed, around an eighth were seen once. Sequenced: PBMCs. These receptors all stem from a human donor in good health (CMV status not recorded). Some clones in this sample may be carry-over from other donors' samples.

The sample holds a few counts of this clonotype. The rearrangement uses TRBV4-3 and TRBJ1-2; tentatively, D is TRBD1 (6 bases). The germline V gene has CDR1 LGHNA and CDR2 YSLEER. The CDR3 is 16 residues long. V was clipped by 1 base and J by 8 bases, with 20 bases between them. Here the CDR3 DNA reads TGCGCCAGCAGCCAAGTTGGGACACCTAGGACTCGAGGCTACACCTTC. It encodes CASSQVGTPRTRGYTF.

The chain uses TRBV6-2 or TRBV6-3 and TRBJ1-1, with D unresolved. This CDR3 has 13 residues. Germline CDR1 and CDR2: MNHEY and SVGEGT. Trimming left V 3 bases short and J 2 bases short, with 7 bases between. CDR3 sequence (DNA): TGTGCCAGCAGTTATACGGATAACACTGAAGCTTTCTTT. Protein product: CASSYTDNTEAFF.

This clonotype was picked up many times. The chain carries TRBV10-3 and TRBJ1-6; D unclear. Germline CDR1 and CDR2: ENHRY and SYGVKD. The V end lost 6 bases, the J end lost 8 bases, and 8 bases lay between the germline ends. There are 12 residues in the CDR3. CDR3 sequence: CAIRHTDSPLHF. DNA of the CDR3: TGTGCCATCAGGCACACGGATTCACCCCTCCACTTT.

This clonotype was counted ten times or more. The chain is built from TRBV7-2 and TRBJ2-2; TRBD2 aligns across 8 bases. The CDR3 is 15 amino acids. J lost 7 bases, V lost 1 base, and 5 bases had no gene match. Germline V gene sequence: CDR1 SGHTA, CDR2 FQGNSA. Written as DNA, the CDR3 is TGTGCCAGCAGCTTAGACGGGGGGGCGGTCGGGGAGCTGTTTTTT. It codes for CASSLDGGAVGELFF.

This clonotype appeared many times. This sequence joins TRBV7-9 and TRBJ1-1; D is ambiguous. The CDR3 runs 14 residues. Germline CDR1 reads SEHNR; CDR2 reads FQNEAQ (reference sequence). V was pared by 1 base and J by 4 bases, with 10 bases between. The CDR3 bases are TGTGCCAGCAGCTTAGAAGACCTTGTCACTGAAGCTTTCTTT. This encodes CASSLEDLVTEAFF.

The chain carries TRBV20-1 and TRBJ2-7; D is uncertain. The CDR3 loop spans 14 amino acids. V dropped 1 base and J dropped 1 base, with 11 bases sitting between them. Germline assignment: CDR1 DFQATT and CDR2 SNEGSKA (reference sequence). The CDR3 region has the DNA TGCAGTGCTAGAGGCAGCCTAGGATCCTACGAGCAGTACTTC. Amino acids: CSARGSLGSYEQYF.

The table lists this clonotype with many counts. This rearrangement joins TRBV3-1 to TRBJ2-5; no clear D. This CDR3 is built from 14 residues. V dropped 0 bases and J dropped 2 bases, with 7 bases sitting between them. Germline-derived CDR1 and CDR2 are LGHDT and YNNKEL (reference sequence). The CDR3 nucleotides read TGTGCCAGCAGCCAAGAGGTGGGGCAAGAGACCCAGTACTTC. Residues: CASSQEVGQETQYF.

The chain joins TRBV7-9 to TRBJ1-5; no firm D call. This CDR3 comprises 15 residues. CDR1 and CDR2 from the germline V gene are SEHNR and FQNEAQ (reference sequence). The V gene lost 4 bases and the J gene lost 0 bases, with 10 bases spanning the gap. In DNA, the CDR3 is TGTGCCAGCAGCTCGGGTTCTGGTAGCAATCAGCCCCAGCATTTT. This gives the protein CASSSGSGSNQPQHF. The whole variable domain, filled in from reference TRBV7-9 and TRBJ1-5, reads DTGVSQNPRHKITKRGQNVTFRCDPISEHNRLYWYRQTLGQGPEFLTYFQNEAQLEKSRLLSDRFSAERPKGSFSTLEIQRTEQGDSAMYLCASSSGSGSNQPQHFGDGTRLSIL.

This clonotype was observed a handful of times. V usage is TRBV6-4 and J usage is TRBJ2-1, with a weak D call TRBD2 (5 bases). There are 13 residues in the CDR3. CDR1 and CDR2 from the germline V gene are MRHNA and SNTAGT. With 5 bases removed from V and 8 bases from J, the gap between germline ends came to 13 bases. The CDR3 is CASSPRAMDEQFF. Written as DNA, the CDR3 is TGTGCCAGCAGTCCGAGGGCGATGGATGAGCAGTTCTTC.

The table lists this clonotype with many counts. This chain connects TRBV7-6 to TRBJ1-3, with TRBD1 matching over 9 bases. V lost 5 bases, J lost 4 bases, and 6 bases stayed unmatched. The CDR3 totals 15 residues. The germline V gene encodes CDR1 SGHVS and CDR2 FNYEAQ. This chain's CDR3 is CASSPRTGDGNTIYF. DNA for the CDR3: TGTGCCAGCAGCCCTAGGACAGGGGACGGAAACACCATATATTTT.